These T cell receptor beta chains were read from a single sample in a study of memory B cells and T cells in multiple sclerosis. These TCRs are of unknown antigen specificity. Produced via immunoSEQ multiplex PCR; TCRdb's table is partial and in-frame only. In the table there are 10,000 to 15,000 clones, almost 85% of which are singletons. Sequenced sample: PBMCs from blood kept in culture. All receptors derive from a human donor with multiple sclerosis. Both conserved end residues are part of each CDR3. A D gene is named only where the DNA matches it firmly. The listing skips clone size in some rows; elsewhere it reads once, few, many or a size class.

D	J	size	V	CDR3	DNA
TRBD2	TRBJ2-1	-	TRBV5-1	CASSLRREPSSYNEQFF	TGCGCCAGCAGCTTACGGCGGGAGCCGAGCTCCTACAATGAGCAGTTCTTC
-	TRBJ2-7	-	TRBV2	CASRQQELKGVGVYEQYF	TGTGCCAGCAGACAACAGGAGCTCAAGGGAGTTGGGGTGTACGAGCAGTACTTC
-	TRBJ1-5	-	TRBV9	CASSADLGSNQPQHF	TGTGCCAGCAGCGCAGACTTGGGGAGCAATCAGCCCCAGCATTTT
TRBD2	TRBJ2-2	-	TRBV9	CASSVAAGGTGELFF	TGTGCCAGCAGCGTAGCAGCGGGAGGTACCGGGGAGCTGTTTTTT
TRBD1	TRBJ1-5	-	TRBV19	CASNLDRGRGNQPQHF	TGTGCCAGTAATCTAGACAGGGGTCGAGGCAATCAGCCCCAGCATTTT
TRBD1	TRBJ1-1	-	TRBV6-5	CASSYSGTGIDEAFF	TGTGCCAGCAGTTACTCGGGGACAGGGATAGATGAAGCTTTCTTT
-	TRBJ1-1	-	TRBV7-9	CASSPRPNTEAFF	TGTGCCAGCAGCCCTCGACCGAACACTGAAGCTTTCTTT
-	TRBJ2-5	-	TRBV5-4	CASSLVSSETQYF	TGTGCCAGCAGCTTGGTTAGCAGCGAGACCCAGTACTTC
-	TRBJ2-7	few	TRBV6-1	CASIDSSSYEQYF	TGTGCCAGCATCGACTCCTCCTCCTACGAGCAGTACTTC
TRBD1	TRBJ1-4	-	TRBV5-6	CASSRRSQGARDEKLFF	TGTGCCAGCAGCCGACGGAGCCAGGGGGCGCGAGATGAAAAACTGTTTTTT
-	TRBJ1-2	-	TRBV2	CASSEGGLNYGYTF	TGTGCCAGCAGTGAAGGGGGCCTAAACTATGGCTACACCTTC
-	TRBJ2-7	-	TRBV5-6	CASRFSGGTYEQYF	TGTGCCAGCAGATTTAGTGGGGGAACTTACGAGCAGTACTTC
-	TRBJ1-1	-	TRBV5-1	CASSALTGINTEAFF	TGCGCCAGCAGCGCGTTAACAGGGATTAACACTGAAGCTTTCTTT
-	TRBJ1-1	-	TRBV9	CASSVEVGFEAFF	TGTGCCAGCAGCGTAGAAGTGGGGTTTGAAGCTTTCTTT
TRBD1	TRBJ1-5	-	TRBV6-1	CASRSPDRDNQPQHF	TGTGCCAGCAGGTCCCCGGACAGGGACAATCAGCCCCAGCATTTT
TRBD1	TRBJ2-5	-	TRBV4-1	CASSQTGQGVETQYF	TGCGCCAGCAGCCAAACGGGACAGGGGGTAGAGACCCAGTACTTC
-	TRBJ2-3	-	TRBV5-1	CASRSTSADTQYF	TGCGCCAGCAGAAGTACATCAGCAGATACGCAGTATTTT
-	TRBJ2-7	-	TRBV7-8	CASSLFGAEQYF	TGTGCCAGCAGCTTATTCGGCGCCGAGCAGTACTTC
TRBD1	TRBJ2-1	-	TRBV28	CASSHTGVEQFF	TGTGCCAGCAGCCACACAGGGGTTGAGCAGTTCTTC
TRBD2	TRBJ2-2	-	TRBV6-5	CASKTSGDTGELFF	TGTGCCAGCAAAACTAGCGGGGACACCGGGGAGCTGTTTTTT
-	TRBJ1-4	-	TRBV6-4	CASSDSNMLRRSNEKLFF	TGTGCCAGCAGTGACTCCAATATGCTCCGACGGAGTAATGAAAAACTGTTTTTT
-	TRBJ2-1	-	TRBV29-1	CSGGRRVSYNEQFF	TGCAGCGGGGGTAGACGAGTCTCCTACAATGAGCAGTTCTTC
-	TRBJ2-2	-	TRBV29-1	CSATTLNTGELFF	TGCAGCGCTACTACCCTCAACACCGGGGAGCTGTTTTTT
-	TRBJ2-7	-	TRBV14	CASSLIDRDYEQYF	TGTGCCAGCAGCCTTATAGACAGAGACTACGAGCAGTACTTC
-	TRBJ2-5	-	TRBV2	CASSAWTQETQYF	TGTGCCAGCAGTGCTTGGACTCAAGAGACCCAGTACTTC
TRBD1	TRBJ1-1	few	TRBV6-1	CASSEGGGRGPGVSSGAFF	TGTGCCAGCAGTGAAGGGGGGGGCAGGGGGCCTGGAGTGAGTTCGGGAGCTTTCTTT
TRBD1	TRBJ2-5	-	TRBV10-3	CAIRTGGNQETQYF	TGTGCCATCCGGACAGGGGGGAACCAAGAGACCCAGTACTTC
TRBD1	TRBJ2-1	few	TRBV7-3	CASSPSTGGDEQFF	TGTGCCAGCAGCCCCTCCACAGGGGGCGATGAGCAGTTCTTC
-	TRBJ2-1	-	TRBV21-1	CASKGRLFRGGSYNEQFF	TGTGCCAGCAAGGGCAGGCTCTTCCGGGGTGGCTCCTACAATGAGCAGTTCTTC
-	TRBJ1-3	-	TRBV6-5	CASRGAIGNTIYF	TGTGCCAGCAGGGGCGCGATAGGAAACACCATATATTTT
-	TRBJ1-2	few	TRBV7-9	CASLSGGDGYTF	TGTGCCAGCTTGTCAGGAGGGGACGGCTACACCTTC
-	TRBJ1-1	-	TRBV27	CASSLSGRAFTEAFF	TGTGCCAGCAGTTTATCTGGCAGGGCTTTTACTGAAGCTTTCTTT
TRBD2	TRBJ2-2	-	TRBV19	CASSLAGGNGELFF	TGTGCCAGTAGTTTAGCGGGGGGAAACGGGGAGCTGTTTTTT
-	TRBJ1-1	once	TRBV5-1	CASSLVEVENTEAFF	TGCGCCAGCAGCTTGGTTGAAGTAGAAAACACTGAAGCTTTCTTT
-	TRBJ2-3	-	TRBV5-1	CASALGRLHTDTQYF	TGCGCCAGCGCGCTCGGGCGTCTACACACAGATACGCAGTATTTT
TRBD1	TRBJ2-7	-	TRBV6-5	CASSYLGQNYEQYF	TGTGCCAGCAGTTACCTGGGACAGAACTACGAGCAGTACTTC
TRBD1	TRBJ2-3	-	TRBV11-3	CASSSGTGFTDTQYF	TGTGCCAGCAGCTCCGGGACAGGTTTCACAGATACGCAGTATTTT
-	TRBJ1-3	-	TRBV7-6	CASSLNVLSGNTIYF	TGTGCCAGCAGCTTAAATGTTCTCTCTGGAAACACCATATATTTT
TRBD1	TRBJ2-5	-	TRBV6-1	CASSRTGRGETQYF	TGTGCCAGCAGTCGGACAGGCCGAGGGGAGACCCAGTACTTC
-	TRBJ2-3	once	TRBV4-1	CASSQSMSKGTDTQYF	TGCGCCAGCAGCCAATCCATGAGTAAAGGGACAGATACGCAGTATTTT
TRBD2	TRBJ2-5	-	TRBV4-1	CASSPQELAAKETQYF	TGCGCCAGCAGCCCTCAGGAACTAGCGGCGAAGGAGACCCAGTACTTC
-	TRBJ1-1	-	TRBV19	CASSMQGGTEAFF	TGTGCCAGTAGTATGCAGGGAGGCACTGAAGCTTTCTTT
-	TRBJ1-1	-	TRBV5-1	CASSARGNTEAFF	TGCGCCAGCAGCGCCAGGGGAAACACTGAAGCTTTCTTT
-	TRBJ2-7	-	TRBV4-2	CASSQDASLTSYEQYF	TGTGCCAGCAGCCAAGATGCTAGTCTTACCTCCTACGAGCAGTACTTC
-	TRBJ1-3	-	TRBV9	CASSVSGSAGNTIYF	TGTGCCAGCAGCGTGTCAGGGTCTGCTGGAAACACCATATATTTT
-	TRBJ1-3	-	TRBV5-1	CASSAPPGNTIYF	TGCGCCAGCAGCGCACCCCCCGGAAACACCATATATTTT
-	TRBJ1-5	-	TRBV28	CASSLSYSNQPQHF	TGTGCCAGCAGTTTAAGTTATAGCAATCAGCCCCAGCATTTT
-	TRBJ2-7	-	TRBV14	CASSQVSGAYEQYF	TGTGCCAGCAGCCAAGTGTCAGGGGCCTACGAGCAGTACTTC
-	TRBJ2-1	-	TRBV28	CASQTLTYNEQFF	TGTGCCAGCCAGACCCTTACCTACAATGAGCAGTTCTTC
-	TRBJ2-2	once	TRBV14	CASSQDNIRELFF	TGTGCCAGCAGCCAAGACAATATCCGGGAGCTGTTTTTT
-	TRBJ1-1	-	TRBV27	CASSRGQGYNTEAFF	TGTGCCAGCAGCAGAGGGCAGGGGTATAACACTGAAGCTTTCTTT
-	TRBJ2-7	-	TRBV5-1	CASSFRDEQYF	TGCGCCAGCAGCTTCAGGGACGAGCAGTACTTC
TRBD2	TRBJ2-1	-	TRBV12-5	CASGSRVAGGEQFF	TGTGCTAGTGGTTCCCGGGTAGCGGGTGGGGAGCAGTTCTTC
-	TRBJ2-1	-	TRBV15	CATSRDPGHGNEQFF	TGTGCCACCAGCAGGGACCCGGGCCACGGGAATGAGCAGTTCTTC
-	TRBJ2-1	-	TRBV25-1	CASSDRGSSRYNEQFF	TGTGCCAGCAGTGACCGGGGTTCATCAAGGTACAATGAGCAGTTCTTC